This TCR beta chain was sequenced during a study of blood T cell repertoires in COVID-19. In the study overall: T cells, B-cell-depleted T cells, or PBMCs supplied cDNA or gDNA.

Patients at the Seattle site were enrolled during active infection and followed longitudinally. Original processing notes: Estimation of nucleated cell counts was performed using reference gene primer amplification. Generated by immunoSEQ multiplex PCR, the TCRdb table keeps only in-frame clones and is missing some. That table is the source of V, J and clone size, and D and trimming were worked out from the DNA. The sample contains about 370,000 clones, more than 70% of which appear only once. After removal of 9 bases from V and 5 bases from J, the junction contained 9 bases not matched to a gene. This CDR3 has 13 amino acids. CDR1 LGHNA and CDR2 YSLEER come from the germline V gene.

The sample taken for sequencing was peripheral blood. The chain is built from TRBV4-3 and TRBJ2-5, with 7 positions matching TRBD1. The source of this sequence is a woman in her 30s with COVID-19, enrolled during active disease. The CDR3 sequence is CASSRQGGETQYF. The CDR3 nucleotides read TGCGCCAGTAGTAGACAGGGCGGGGAGACCCAGTACTTC.